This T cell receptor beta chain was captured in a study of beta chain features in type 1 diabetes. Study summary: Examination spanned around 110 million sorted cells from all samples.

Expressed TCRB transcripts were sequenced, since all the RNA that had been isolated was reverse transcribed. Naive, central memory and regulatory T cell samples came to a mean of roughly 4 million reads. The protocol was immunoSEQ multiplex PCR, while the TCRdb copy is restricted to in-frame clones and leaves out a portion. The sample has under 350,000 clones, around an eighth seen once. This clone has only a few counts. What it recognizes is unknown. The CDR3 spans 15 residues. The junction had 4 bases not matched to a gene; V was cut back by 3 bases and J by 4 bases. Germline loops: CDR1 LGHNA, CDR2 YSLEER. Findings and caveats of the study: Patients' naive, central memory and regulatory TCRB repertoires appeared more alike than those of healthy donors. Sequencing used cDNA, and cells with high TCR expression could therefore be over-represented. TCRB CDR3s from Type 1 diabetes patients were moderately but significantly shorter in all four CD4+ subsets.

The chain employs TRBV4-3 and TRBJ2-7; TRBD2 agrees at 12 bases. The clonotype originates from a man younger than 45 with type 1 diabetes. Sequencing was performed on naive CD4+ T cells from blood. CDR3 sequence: CASSQTSGSLYEQYF. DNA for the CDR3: TGCGCCAGCAGCCAGACTAGCGGGAGTCTGTACGAGCAGTACTTC.